The 19 T cell receptor beta chains in this list originate from one sample, sequenced in a study of blood T cell repertoires in COVID-19. The method was immunoSEQ multiplex PCR; TCRdb's version includes in-frame clones alone and lacks a portion of them. The table records approximately 300,000 clones, roughly 80% of them present only once. The sequenced sample was peripheral blood. Source of these receptors: a woman aged 50 to 60 with active or convalescent COVID-19.

The chain is built from TRBV27 and TRBJ1-1; TRBD1 matches 7 bases. The germline CDR1 and CDR2 sequences are MNHEY and SMNVEV (reference sequence). With V trimmed by 8 bases and J by 4 bases, 4 bases remained unmatched. This CDR3 is 12 amino acids long. Here the CDR3 DNA reads TGTGCCAGCGGGGACAGAGGCACTGAAGCTTTCTTT. Its protein product is CASGDRGTEAFF.

This rearrangement joins TRBV5-1 to TRBJ1-1, with 8 bases that match TRBD1. Looked up from germline, CDR1 is SGHRS and CDR2 is YFSETQ. V shed 4 bases and J 0 bases; nucleotides not matched to a gene: 2. The CDR3 has 14 residues. CDR3 nucleotide sequence: TGCGCCAGCAGCCGGACAGGGATGAACACTGAAGCTTTCTTT. Translated: CASSRTGMNTEAFF.

V usage is TRBV7-3 and J usage is TRBJ1-1; TRBD1 is a possible D gene (6 bases). The length of the CDR3 is 13 residues. Looked up from germline, CDR1 is SGHTA and CDR2 is FQGTGA. The V end lost 0 bases, the J end lost 11 bases, and 13 bases lay between the germline ends. CDR3 in amino acids: CASSLTMAGDAFF. DNA for the CDR3: TGTGCCAGCAGCTTAACGATGGCAGGGGATGCTTTCTTT.

A single count supports this clone. The J gene is TRBJ1-5, the V gene TRBV5-4; 7 nucleotides line up with TRBD1. This CDR3 is built from 16 residues. V lost 0 bases to trimming and J lost 6 bases; unmatched junction nucleotides: 9. Germline values: CDR1 SGHNT, CDR2 YYREEE (reference sequence). In DNA form, the CDR3 reads TGTGCCAGCAGCTTGGGAGGAGGGGGCGACGGTCAGCCCCAGCATTTT. Protein sequence: CASSLGGGGDGQPQHF.

The chain couples TRBV5-1 to TRBJ2-3, with 7 bases aligning to TRBD1. The CDR3 loop spans 14 amino acids. The ends lost 2 bases at V and 2 bases at J; junction bases unmatched: 2. Germline CDR1 and CDR2: SGHRS and YFSETQ. Here the CDR3 reads CASSFGTATDTQYF. CDR3 DNA sequence: TGCGCCAGCAGCTTCGGGACAGCCACAGATACGCAGTATTTT.

The chain combines TRBV12-2 with TRBJ1-1; the D call of TRBD1 is as the table states it, not checked on the DNA. TRBV12-2 is deemed a pseudogene. The CDR3 is 15 residues long. CDR3 coding DNA: TGTGCAAGTCGCCCGCCGGGACAGAGGAACACTGAAGCTTTCTTT. Its translation is CASRPPGQRNTEAFF.

The chain has TRBV5-1 and TRBJ2-7, with D perhaps TRBD1 (6 bases). The CDR3 extends over 15 amino acids. V was shortened by 4 bases and J by 1 base, with 15 bases between the two germline ends. Germline V gene sequence: CDR1 SGHRS, CDR2 YFSETQ. The DNA for the CDR3 is TGCGCCAGCAGCCCGGCGCCCCAGGGGTCCTACGAGCAGTACTTC. Protein product: CASSPAPQGSYEQYF.

The chain carries TRBV21-1 and TRBJ2-7; TRBD2 reflects the table's D call only, with no check against the DNA. TRBV21-1 is given as a pseudogene. The CDR3 covers 16 residues. CDR3 DNA sequence: TGTGCCAGCAGCTCTCGAGTGGGACTACAGTCCTACGAGCAGTACTTC. Translation gives CASSSRVGLQSYEQYF.

This clone was counted a few times. The chain couples TRBV5-1 to TRBJ2-2; a possible D gene is TRBD2 (5 bases). Germline lookup yields CDR1 SGHRS and CDR2 YFSETQ. Trimming removed 3 bases at V and 4 bases at J, with 16 bases between. CDR3 size: 16 residues. The CDR3 region is CASSWSGPRGTGELFF. The CDR3 region has the DNA TGCGCCAGCAGCTGGAGCGGCCCCCGGGGCACCGGGGAGCTGTTTTTT.

The rearrangement uses TRBV2 and TRBJ2-7; 12 nucleotides match TRBD2. J lost 3 bases, V lost 5 bases, and 5 bases had no gene match. The CDR3 consists of 15 residues. Looked up from germline, CDR1 is SNHLY and CDR2 is FYNNEI. For the CDR3, the DNA is TGTGCCAGCAGTCAACCGGGACTAGCGGGCTACGAGCAGTACTTC. Translation: CASSQPGLAGYEQYF.

The chain carries TRBV28 and TRBJ2-7, with 13 bases aligning to TRBD2. Germline loops: CDR1 MDHEN, CDR2 SYDVKM. V was clipped by 2 bases and J by 0 bases; unmatched bases: 7. The length of the CDR3 is 18 residues. The CDR3 region has the DNA TGTGCCAGCAGTTTAGCACTAGCGGGAGGGCCTGGCTCCTACGAGCAGTACTTC. Translated, it gives CASSLALAGGPGSYEQYF.

This sequence joins TRBV14 and TRBJ1-6, with 7 bases lining up with TRBD1. The V gene end was trimmed by 4 bases and the J gene end by 8 bases; junction bases not matched to a gene: 2. CDR3 length: 13 residues. CDR1 SGHDN and CDR2 FVKESK come from the germline V gene. The CDR3 loop is CASSPDRDSPLHF. CDR3 bases: TGTGCCAGCAGCCCCGACAGGGATTCACCCCTCCACTTT.

This clone was seen a handful of times. The chain couples TRBV6-5 to TRBJ1-2, with D perhaps matching TRBD1 (6 bases). Trimming cost V 7 bases and J 0 bases, with 15 bases left between them. Germline V gene lookup returns CDR1 MNHEY and CDR2 SVGAGI. This CDR3 has 15 residues. The CDR3: CASKTGTFTNYGYTF. CDR3 nucleotide sequence: TGTGCCAGCAAGACAGGCACCTTTACTAACTATGGCTACACCTTC.

This clone was recorded only once. The sample carries other DNA sequences with the same CDR3. The chain links TRBV5-6 to TRBJ1-2; a weak D match, TRBD1 (5 bases). Germline values: CDR1 SGHDT, CDR2 YYEEEE. V lost 0 bases and J lost 12, with 12 bases in between. The CDR3 totals 12 residues. Here the CDR3 reads CASSLGDSDHTF. Here the CDR3 DNA reads TGTGCCAGCAGCTTGGGGGACTCGGATCACACCTTC.

The J gene is TRBJ2-5, the V gene TRBV7-6; tentative D call: TRBD1 (5 bases). The V end lost 2 bases, the J end lost 6 bases, and 19 bases lay between the germline ends. The CDR3 sequence is 16 residues long. Germline V lookup: CDR1 SGHVS, CDR2 FNYEAQ. The CDR3 spells CASSLRGRGGAQTQYF. DNA of the CDR3: TGTGCCAGCAGCTTAAGGGGCCGCGGCGGCGCTCAGACCCAGTACTTC.

V and J are TRBV4-1 and TRBJ1-1, with D hard to call. Trimming left V 5 bases short and J 1 base short, with 8 bases between. CDR1 is MGHRA, CDR2 YSYEKL, per germline. This CDR3 has 13 amino acids. For the CDR3, the DNA is TGCGCCAGCAGCTACAGACGGAACACTGAAGCTTTCTTT. Amino acids: CASSYRRNTEAFF.

The rearrangement uses TRBV4-2 and TRBJ2-7; TRBD2 aligns across 12 bases. The ends lost 0 bases at V and 5 bases at J; junction bases unmatched: 5. Germline CDR1 and CDR2: LGHNA and YNFKEQ. This CDR3 comprises 16 residues. For the CDR3, the DNA is TGTGCCAGCAGCCAAGAGGGGGCTAGCGGGAGGGACGAGCAGTACTTC. This gives the protein CASSQEGASGRDEQYF.

This chain links TRBV5-4 with TRBJ2-5; 12 bases match TRBD2. Per germline, CDR1 SGHNT and CDR2 YYREEE (reference sequence). This CDR3 has 17 amino acids. V lost 0 bases, J lost 5 bases, and 8 bases stayed unmatched. The CDR3 sequence is CASSLDPSGRAGETQYF. The CDR3 DNA reads as TGTGCCAGCAGCTTGGATCCTAGCGGGAGGGCCGGTGAGACCCAGTACTTC.

This clone was recorded many times. This chain joins TRBV2 and TRBJ2-7; the D is unclear. The length of the CDR3 is 13 residues. V lost 1 base and J 7 bases, leaving 11 bases between the germline ends. Germline loops: CDR1 SNHLY, CDR2 FYNNEI. The CDR3 DNA sequence: TGTGCCAGCAGTGAAGTGTGGGTCGGGGAGCAGTACTTC. Amino acid sequence: CASSEVWVGEQYF.